This T cell receptor (beta chain) was recorded in a study of cytomegalovirus exposure and HLA in healthy donors. Germline V gene sequence: CDR1 SGDLS, CDR2 YYNGEE. CDR3 length equals 16 residues. Trimming left V 0 bases short and J 4 bases short, with 16 bases between. This clone is a singleton in its sample. It was with 60 Vbeta and 13 Jbeta primers that the PCR ran. Generated by immunoSEQ multiplex PCR, the TCRdb table keeps only in-frame clones and is missing some. Of about 180,000 clones listed, about 79% were seen once; the top ten hold more than 0.95%. The chain has TRBV9 and TRBJ1-2; a weak D match, TRBD1 (6 bases). The TCR sequence derives from a girl aged 2-9 years in good health and CMV-seropositive. Sequenced: PBMCs. CDR3 DNA: TGTGCCAGCAGCGTAGGAGGGGCAGGGGTTGCCTATGGCTACACCTTC. It encodes CASSVGGAGVAYGYTF.